These 21 T cell receptor beta chains were sequenced from one sample in a study of blood T cell repertoires in COVID-19. Measured with immunoSEQ multiplex PCR; TCRdb has only the in-frame clones, and not every one. The sample records about 390,000 clones, approximately 89% being singletons. Sequenced sample: peripheral blood. The receptors were sampled from a woman aged 60-75 years with COVID-19, enrolled during active disease.

Points on this clone: One end of the junction varies from germline; a read error may be responsible. This chain links TRBV7-7 with TRBJ2-1; weak D call: TRBD1 (6 bases). The CDR3 runs 12 residues. Germline values: CDR1 SSHAT, CDR2 FNYEAQ (reference sequence). CDR3 in DNA: TGTGCTAGCAGCGACAGGTACAATGAGCAGTTCTTC. This sequence encodes CASSDRYNEQFF.

The rearrangement uses TRBV6-5 and TRBJ2-7; D possibly corresponds to TRBD2 (5 bases). Trimming removed 2 bases from V and 1 base from J, with 6 bases in between. Germline assignment: CDR1 MNHEY and CDR2 SVGAGI. CDR3 size: 13 residues. In DNA, the CDR3 is TGTGCCAGCAGTTACCGGGGATCCTACGAGCAGTACTTC. It is translated as CASSYRGSYEQYF.

V gene TRBV7-9 combines with J gene TRBJ1-2; no clear D. V was cut by 0 bases and J by 1 base, with 15 bases left in between. CDR3 length: 17 residues. Germline CDR1 is SEHNR and CDR2 is FQNEAQ (reference sequence). CDR3 protein: CASSLAGQVPFNYGYTF. CDR3 bases: TGTGCCAGCAGCTTAGCGGGCCAGGTTCCCTTTAACTATGGCTACACCTTC.

In DNA form, the CDR3 reads TGTGCCAGCAGTGAAGAGGATGCAGGGGCCCACGAGCAGTACTTC. Translated, it gives CASSEEDAGAHEQYF. The chain employs TRBV2 and TRBJ2-7; the D gene is possibly TRBD1 (6 bases). The CDR3 length is 15 residues. Germline CDR1 is SNHLY and CDR2 is FYNNEI. Deletions cut 1 base from V and 5 bases from J, with 15 bases between.

The chain has TRBV5-4 and TRBJ1-2; D might be TRBD1 (6 bases). Germline lookup yields CDR1 SGHNT and CDR2 YYREEE (reference sequence). The V gene lost 2 bases and the J gene lost 7 bases, with 15 bases spanning the gap. CDR3 length: 14 amino acids. CDR3 DNA sequence: TGTGCCAGCAGCTTAGCGGGGGCGAGGGGTGGCTACACCTTC. Encoded protein: CASSLAGARGGYTF.

This chain links TRBV4-2 with TRBJ1-2, with TRBD1 matching 7 bases. The CDR3 contains 15 residues. Germline CDR1 is LGHNA and CDR2 is YNFKEQ. V gave up 1 base and J gave up 4 bases; unmatched junction bases: 6. The CDR3 DNA sequence: TGTGCCAGCAGCCAAGCCCCCGGGACAGCCTATGGCTACACCTTC. This translates into CASSQAPGTAYGYTF.

The CDR3 bases are TGTGCCATCAGTGAGTTAGGCAGCGCCAACACTGAAGCTTTCTTT. Protein: CAISELGSANTEAFF. The chain recombines TRBV10-3 with TRBJ1-1; D is unclear. V was cut by 1 base and J by 2 bases, with 11 bases left in between. This CDR3 region has 15 residues. The germline CDR1 and CDR2 sequences are ENHRY and SYGVKD.

V usage is TRBV29-1 and J usage is TRBJ2-1; D possibly corresponds to TRBD2 (6 bases). The CDR3 totals 15 residues. Per germline, CDR1 SQVTM and CDR2 ANQGSEA. Trimming took off 6 bases at V and 2 bases at J, with 17 bases between the two ends. The CDR3 reads CSVELGLATYNEQFF. CDR3 coding DNA: TGCAGCGTGGAACTGGGACTCGCGACCTACAATGAGCAGTTCTTC.

This clone showed up just once. The V gene is TRBV6-6, the J gene TRBJ1-2; TRBD1 matches 9 bases. Germline V gene sequence: CDR1 MNHNY, CDR2 SVGAGI (reference sequence). Trimming removed 5 bases from V and 8 bases from J; junction bases left unmatched: 6. The CDR3 length is 13 residues. CDR3 in amino acids: CASSIGQGRGYTF. The CDR3 DNA reads as TGTGCCAGCAGTATAGGACAGGGGCGAGGCTACACCTTC.

The chain's CDR3 is CASSPGGGGSGETQYF. The CDR3 DNA reads as TGTGCCAGCAGCCCGGGAGGAGGAGGGTCTGGGGAGACCCAGTACTTC. The J gene is TRBJ2-5, the V gene TRBV5-4; TRBD2 matches at 7 bases. The V segment lost 4 bases and the J segment 5 bases; nucleotides outside the gene matches: 14. The germline V gene encodes CDR1 SGHNT and CDR2 YYREEE (reference sequence). The CDR3 extends over 16 amino acids.

V is TRBV12-5 and J is TRBJ2-2; 9 bases line up with TRBD1. V lost 0 bases to trimming and J lost 2 bases; unmatched junction nucleotides: 7. The CDR3 length is 18 residues. Per germline, CDR1 LGHNT and CDR2 FRNRAP. CDR3 in amino acids: CASGLVSDRGRNTGELFF. In nucleotides, the CDR3 is TGTGCTAGTGGTTTGGTCTCCGACAGGGGGAGAAACACCGGGGAGCTGTTTTTT.

The chain recombines TRBV24-1 with TRBJ2-3; 8 bases are shared with TRBD1. Losses at the gene ends were 10 bases for V and 5 bases for J; bases not matched to a gene: 13. The V gene's germline CDR1 is KGHDR and CDR2 SFDVKD. This CDR3 region has 15 residues. CDR3 DNA sequence: TGTGCCACAGCCTTTGAGGACAGGGCTGGAGATACGCAGTATTTT. This sequence encodes CATAFEDRAGDTQYF.

The rearrangement uses TRBV6-4 and TRBJ2-1; 7 bases align to TRBD1. CDR1 and CDR2 (germline): MRHNA, SNTAGT. After removal of 3 bases from V and 6 bases from J, the junction contained 2 bases not matched to a gene. CDR3 length: 13 amino acids. CDR3 in amino acids: CASSETGFNEQFF. The DNA of the CDR3 is TGTGCCAGCAGTGAGACAGGGTTCAATGAGCAGTTCTTC.

The chain joins TRBV5-5 to TRBJ1-3; D is possibly TRBD1 (5 bases). CDR1 is SGHKS, CDR2 YYEKEE, per germline (reference sequence). The CDR3 has 14 residues. The V and J ends lost 4 bases and 2 bases respectively, with 10 bases between them. The CDR3 loop is CASSPAGPGNTIYF. Here the CDR3 DNA reads TGTGCCAGCAGCCCGGCAGGGCCTGGAAACACCATATATTTT.

The chain recombines TRBV5-4 with TRBJ2-1; unclear D gene. Germline CDR1 reads SGHNT; CDR2 reads YYREEE (reference sequence). The CDR3 extends over 15 amino acids. V was clipped by 2 bases and J by 1 base, with 10 bases between them. CDR3 coding DNA: TGTGCCAGCAGCTTAACTCTCTCATCCTACAATGAGCAGTTCTTC. It codes for CASSLTLSSYNEQFF.

The DNA of the CDR3 is TGTGCCACCAGTGATTCAGGACAGGGGTTGGCTGAAGCTTTCTTT. Protein sequence: CATSDSGQGLAEAFF. The rearrangement joins TRBV24-1 to TRBJ1-1, with 9 positions matching TRBD1. The ends lost 2 bases at V and 6 bases at J; junction bases unmatched: 6. The V gene's germline CDR1 is KGHDR and CDR2 SFDVKD. The CDR3 is 15 amino acids.

The chain couples TRBV6-5 to TRBJ1-1, with D hard to call. CDR1 and CDR2 (germline): MNHEY, SVGAGI. With 4 bases removed from V and 5 bases from J, the gap between germline ends came to 11 bases. This CDR3 contains 13 residues. The CDR3 is CASSLDGVTEAFF. The CDR3 coding sequence is TGTGCCAGCAGTTTGGACGGGGTTACTGAAGCTTTCTTT.

In its sample, this clone was seen a few times. The J gene is TRBJ1-2, the V gene TRBV6-2 or TRBV6-3; 7 nucleotides agree with TRBD1. The CDR3 has 14 amino acids. In germline, CDR1 is MNHEY, CDR2 SVGEGT. After removal of 1 base from V and 4 bases from J, the junction contained 3 bases not matched to a gene. The CDR3 region has the DNA TGTGCCAGCAGTTACTTGAGGGACAGCTATGGCTACACCTTC. Its translation: CASSYLRDSYGYTF.

This clone has more than one count but fewer than ten. The chain carries TRBV28 and TRBJ2-7; 14 positions match TRBD2. Trimming removed 11 bases from V and 3 bases from J; junction bases left unmatched: 15. Germline V lookup: CDR1 MDHEN, CDR2 SYDVKM. The length of the CDR3 is 17 residues. The CDR3 DNA reads as TGTGCCTCGACGGGGACTAGCGGGGGCCTAAGAAGCTACGAGCAGTACTTC. Translation gives CASTGTSGGLRSYEQYF. The full variable domain, completed using reference TRBV28 and TRBJ2-7, is DVKVTQSSRYLVKRTGEKVFLECVQDMDHENMFWYRQDPGLGLRLIYFSYDVKMKEKGDIPEGYSVSREKKERFSLILESASTNQTSMYLCASTGTSGGLRSYEQYFGPGTRLTVT.

The rearrangement links TRBV11-2 to TRBJ1-5, with TRBD1 matching 10 bases. The CDR3 spans 14 residues. J gave up 4 bases and V 5 bases, and 2 bases lay outside the gene matches. Germline CDR1 SGHAT, CDR2 FQNNGV. The CDR3 loop reads CASSRTGGNQPQHF. The CDR3 DNA follows: TGTGCCAGCAGCCGGACAGGGGGAAATCAGCCCCAGCATTTT.

Here the CDR3 DNA reads TGTGCCAGCAGCCCCACCGGGACAGGGAGTTATGGCTACACCTTC. Translating it yields CASSPTGTGSYGYTF. The chain is built from TRBV5-4 and TRBJ1-2, with 9 nucleotides matching TRBD1. CDR1 and CDR2 (germline): SGHNT, YYREEE (reference sequence). V lost 4 bases and J lost 5; bases outside the gene matches: 9. The CDR3 length is 15 residues.